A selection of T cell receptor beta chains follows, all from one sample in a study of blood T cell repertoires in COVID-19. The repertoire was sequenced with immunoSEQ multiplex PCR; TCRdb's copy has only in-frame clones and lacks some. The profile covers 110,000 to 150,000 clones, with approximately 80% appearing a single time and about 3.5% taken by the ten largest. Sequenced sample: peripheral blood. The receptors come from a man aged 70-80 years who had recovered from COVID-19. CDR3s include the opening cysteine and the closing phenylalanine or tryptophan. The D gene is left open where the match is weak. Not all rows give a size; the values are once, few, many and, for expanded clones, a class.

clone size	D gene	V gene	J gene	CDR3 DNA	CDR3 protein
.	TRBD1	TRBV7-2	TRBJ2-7	TGTGCCAGCAGCTTAGCGGGACAGGCCTCCTTCGAGCAGTACTTC	CASSLAGQASFEQYF
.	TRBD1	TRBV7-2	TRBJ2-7	TGTGCCAGCAGCTTTTACAGGGGCGAGCAGTACTTC	CASSFYRGEQYF
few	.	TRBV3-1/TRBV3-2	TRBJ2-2	TGTGCCAGCAGCCAAATCCTCGGCGGAGGGAACACCGGGGAGCTGTTTTTT	CASSQILGGGNTGELFF
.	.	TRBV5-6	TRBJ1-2	TGTGCCAGCAGCCCGACAGCGAACTATGGCTACACCTTC	CASSPTANYGYTF
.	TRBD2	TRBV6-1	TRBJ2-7	TGTGCCAGCAGTGAAAGGTCAGCGGGAGCCCCCCACGAGCAGTACTTC	CASSERSAGAPHEQYF
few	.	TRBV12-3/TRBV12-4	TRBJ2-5	TGTGCCAGCAGTAGAGGGGGTGATGAGACCCAGTACTTC	CASSRGGDETQYF
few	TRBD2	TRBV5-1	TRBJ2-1	TGCGCCAGCAGCTTGGGAGGGTGGCTAGCGGGGATCAACAATGAGCAGTTCTTC	CASSLGGWLAGINNEQFF
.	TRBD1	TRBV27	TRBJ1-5	TGTGCCAGCAGCCTAACAGGGGCGGGTCAGCCCCAGCATTTT	CASSLTGAGQPQHF
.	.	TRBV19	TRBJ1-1	TGTGCCAGTAGTATTTGGCAGGGCACTGAAGCTTTCTTT	CASSIWQGTEAFF
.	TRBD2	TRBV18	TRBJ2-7	TGTGCCAGCTCACCACCACTAGCGGGAGGGCAGTGGTACGAGCAGTACTTC	CASSPPLAGGQWYEQYF
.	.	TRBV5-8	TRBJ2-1	TGTGCCAGCAGGAGAGCACTAGCCAATGAGCAGTTCTTC	CASRRALANEQFF
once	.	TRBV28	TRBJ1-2	TGTGCCAGCAGGGGGGGACCGTTCTATGGCTACACCTTC	CASRGGPFYGYTF
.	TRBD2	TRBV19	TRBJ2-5	TGTGCCAGTAGACAACTAGCGGGAGAGGTGGAGACCCAGTACTTC	CASRQLAGEVETQYF
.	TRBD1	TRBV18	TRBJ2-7	TGTGCCAGCTCACCTCCGGGACAGGGTCTCTACGAGCAGTACTTC	CASSPPGQGLYEQYF
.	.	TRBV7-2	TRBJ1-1	TGTGCCAGCAGCTTAGCTCGCGGGGGTGGGTGGACTGAAGCTTTCTTT	CASSLARGGGWTEAFF
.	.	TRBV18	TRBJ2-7	TGTGCCAGCACGCAGGGTCCCGCCTACGAGCAGTACTTC	CASTQGPAYEQYF
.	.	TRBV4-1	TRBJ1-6	TGCGCCAGCAGCCTCGGGGATTCACCCCTCCACTTT	CASSLGDSPLHF
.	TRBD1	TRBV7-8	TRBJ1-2	TGTGCCAGCAGCATTTTTCCGGGACAGGGGTATTTTGACTATGGCTACACCTTC	CASSIFPGQGYFDYGYTF
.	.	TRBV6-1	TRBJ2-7	TGTGCCAGCAGTTATGTACAAAACCCCTACGAGCAGTACTTC	CASSYVQNPYEQYF
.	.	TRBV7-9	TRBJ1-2	TGTGCCAGCAGCTTAAGTCGACAGGATGGCTACACCTTC	CASSLSRQDGYTF
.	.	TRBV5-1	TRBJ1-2	TGCGCCAGCAGCTACGGACAAGAGTATGGCTACACCTTC	CASSYGQEYGYTF
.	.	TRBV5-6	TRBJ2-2	TGTGCCAGCAGCTCTATAACCGGGGAGCTGTTTTTT	CASSSITGELFF
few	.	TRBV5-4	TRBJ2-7	TGTGCCAGCAGCTTGGGAGCGGCTAGTCGCTACGAGCAGTACTTC	CASSLGAASRYEQYF
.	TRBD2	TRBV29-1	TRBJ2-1	TGCAGCGTTGGACTAGCGGGTTACAATGAGCAGTTCTTC	CSVGLAGYNEQFF
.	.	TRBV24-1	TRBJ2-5	TGTGCCACCAGTGATCAGGGCGGTGAGACCCAGTACTTC	CATSDQGGETQYF